The 25 T cell receptor beta chains below come from one sample, sequenced in a study of T cell responses to AZD1222 COVID-19 vaccine. Assay used: immunoSEQ multiplex PCR; TCRdb lists only in-frame clones, some missing. The table has roughly 120,000 clones, approximately 86% seen once. Sequenced material: peripheral blood, taken on day 0 of AZD1222 vaccination. These receptor sequences come from an adult in good health.

This sequence joins TRBV9 and TRBJ2-3; TRBD2 agrees at 11 bases. V lost 3 bases to trimming and J lost 0 bases; unmatched junction nucleotides: 6. This CDR3 comprises 17 residues. The germline CDR1 and CDR2 sequences are SGDLS and YYNGEE. The chain's CDR3 is CASSALAGAPSTDTQYF. Here the CDR3 DNA reads TGTGCCAGCAGCGCACTAGCGGGGGCACCTAGCACAGATACGCAGTATTTT.

CDR3 bases: TGTGCCAGCAGTGAACCGCGGATGGAGCAGTACTTC. Protein product: CASSEPRMEQYF. This chain connects TRBV6-1 to TRBJ2-7; D gene ambiguous. The germline gives CDR1 MNHNS, CDR2 SASEGT. Trimming left V 2 bases short and J 7 bases short, with 9 bases between. The CDR3 extends over 12 amino acids.

The V gene is TRBV27, the J gene TRBJ1-2; weak D call: TRBD1 (5 bases). The CDR3 has 13 residues. CDR1 is MNHEY and CDR2 is SMNVEV in the germline V gene (reference sequence). Trimming took 6 bases from V and 4 from J, leaving 12 bases between them. DNA for the CDR3: TGTGCCAGCAGCCCGGACATGGGCTATGGCTACACCTTC. It encodes CASSPDMGYGYTF.

The chain carries TRBV7-2 and TRBJ1-4, with unresolved D. This CDR3 comprises 13 residues. Deletions cut 0 bases from V and 8 bases from J, with 7 bases between. Germline-derived CDR1 and CDR2 are SGHTA and FQGNSA. CDR3 region: CASSLAREEKLFF. The CDR3 region has the DNA TGTGCCAGCAGCTTAGCGCGAGAAGAAAAACTGTTTTTT.

This chain links TRBV21-1 with TRBJ1-5. TRBV21-1 is listed as a pseudogene. The CDR3 has 18 residues. In DNA, the CDR3 is TGTGCCAGCAGCAAAGTTAGCCCCGGGACCCTAGTGCGTCAGCCCCAGCATTTT. This encodes CASSKVSPGTLVRQPQHF.

This chain connects TRBV9 to TRBJ2-7; 7 bases map to TRBD2. Germline-derived CDR1 and CDR2 are SGDLS and YYNGEE. The J segment lost 4 bases and the V segment lost 0 bases, leaving 7 bases of the junction unmatched. The CDR3 spans 15 residues. The CDR3 coding sequence is TGTGCCAGCAGCGTAGGAGTCGGGGGGAGTTACGAGCAGTACTTC. It is translated as CASSVGVGGSYEQYF.

The J gene is TRBJ1-3, the V gene TRBV6-5; D is perhaps TRBD1 (6 bases). This CDR3 has 14 amino acids. CDR1 MNHEY and CDR2 SVGAGI come from the germline V gene. V was clipped by 5 bases and J by 9 bases, with 17 bases between them. This CDR3 is CASSPSGGGPTIYF. CDR3 sequence (DNA): TGTGCCAGCAGTCCCTCCGGTGGGGGGCCCACCATATATTTT.

This sequence joins TRBV1 and TRBJ2-1; TRBD2 is taken as the D call from the table, unchecked against the DNA. TRBV1 is designated a pseudogene. This CDR3 is 14 amino acids long. CDR3 DNA sequence: TGCACCAGCAGCCAACCTAGCAAAGTAGATGAGCAGTTCTTC. Its translation: CTSSQPSKVDEQFF.

The chain carries TRBV28 and TRBJ1-6; maybe TRBD1 (5 bases). CDR3 length: 15 residues. Per the germline V gene, CDR1 is MDHEN and CDR2 is SYDVKM. The V gene lost 8 bases and the J gene lost 8 bases, with 19 bases spanning the gap. CDR3 nucleotides: TGTGCCAGCGGCGTTAGGGGCCAGGGTTATTCACCCCTCCACTTT. This codes for CASGVRGQGYSPLHF.

This chain uses TRBV14 with TRBJ2-7; a possible D gene is TRBD1 (6 bases). The V end lost 5 bases, the J end lost 1 base, and 15 bases lay between the germline ends. This CDR3 region has 15 residues. Per the germline V gene, CDR1 is SGHDN and CDR2 is FVKESK. The CDR3 DNA follows: TGTGCCAGCAGCAAAGCCGGGACATTGTCCTACGAGCAGTACTTC. It yields the protein CASSKAGTLSYEQYF.

The V gene is TRBV3-1 (or the pseudogene TRBV3-2), the J gene TRBJ1-5; D unresolved. Germline CDR1 is LGHDT and CDR2 is YNNKEL (reference sequence). V was pared by 6 bases and J by 6 bases, with 15 bases between. The CDR3 is 14 amino acids. DNA for the CDR3: TGTGCCAGCAGTAACGCACGGGTGGCTCAGCCCCAGCATTTT. Residues: CASSNARVAQPQHF.

The chain recombines TRBV28 with TRBJ1-2; a weak D match, TRBD1 (6 bases). Trimming pared 6 bases from V and 4 bases from J, leaving 15 bases between. There are 14 residues in the CDR3. CDR1 is MDHEN, CDR2 SYDVKM, per germline. CDR3 loop: CASRSQDRTYGYTF. Here the CDR3 DNA reads TGTGCCAGCAGGTCTCAGGACAGAACCTATGGCTACACCTTC.

The chain combines TRBV2 with TRBJ2-3, with D uncertain. Germline V CDR1 and CDR2: SNHLY, FYNNEI. CDR3 length: 17 residues. V dropped 6 bases and J dropped 0 bases, with 19 bases sitting between them. CDR3 amino acids: CASRPRLGNPSTDTQYF. The DNA of the CDR3 is TGTGCCAGCAGACCCAGGCTGGGGAACCCTAGCACAGATACGCAGTATTTT.

This chain links TRBV28 with TRBJ2-7, with D perhaps TRBD1 (7 bases). The V end lost 2 bases, the J end lost 2 bases, and 22 bases lay between the germline ends. The CDR3 is 18 residues long. Germline CDR1 is MDHEN and CDR2 is SYDVKM. The chain's CDR3 is CASSLGGGQRTLPYEQYF. CDR3 nucleotides: TGTGCCAGCAGTTTAGGAGGGGGCCAGCGAACACTCCCCTACGAGCAGTACTTC.

The V gene is TRBV3-1 (or the pseudogene TRBV3-2), the J gene TRBJ1-6; a possible D gene is TRBD1 (5 bases). Germline CDR1 and CDR2: LGHDT and YNNKEL (reference sequence). The CDR3 is 13 amino acids. Trimming cost V 4 bases and J 10 bases, with 11 bases left between them. This CDR3 is CASSPGRGSPLHF. CDR3 in DNA: TGTGCCAGCAGCCCCGGGAGGGGCTCACCCCTCCACTTT.

V gene TRBV10-2 combines with J gene TRBJ2-7; 11 bases line up with TRBD1. The V and J ends lost 6 bases and 1 base, in that order; junction bases with no gene match: 8. This CDR3 spans 16 amino acids. Germline lookup yields CDR1 WSHSY and CDR2 SAAADI. The CDR3 sequence is CASRPGTGGGSYEQYF. DNA of the CDR3: TGCGCCAGCAGACCCGGGACAGGGGGAGGATCCTACGAGCAGTACTTC.

V and J are TRBV9 and TRBJ2-1, with TRBD2 matching 8 bases. V gave up 3 bases and J gave up 7 bases; unmatched junction bases: 9. The CDR3 is 15 amino acids. The germline V gene has CDR1 SGDLS and CDR2 YYNGEE. The CDR3 nucleotides are TGTGCCAGCAGCGAGGAGGGACTAGAGGTGAATGAGCAGTTCTTC. Translating it yields CASSEEGLEVNEQFF.

The chain joins TRBV21-1 to TRBJ1-5. TRBV21-1 is flagged as a pseudogene. The CDR3 has 12 amino acids. In nucleotides, the CDR3 is TGTGCCAGCAGCGACTACTATTGGGCCCAGCATTTT. It specifies CASSDYYWAQHF.

The chain carries TRBV19 and TRBJ1-1, with 7 bases aligning to TRBD1. V trimming: 5 bases; J trimming: 0 bases; junction bases outside the gene matches: 21. The germline gives CDR1 LNHDA, CDR2 SQIVND (reference sequence). The CDR3 contains 20 residues. CDR3 sequence: CASSPLSWQGGFVMNTEAFF. The CDR3 coding sequence is TGTGCCAGTAGTCCCCTTTCTTGGCAGGGGGGATTCGTCATGAACACTGAAGCTTTCTTT.

The rearrangement joins TRBV5-1 to TRBJ1-2; 7 positions agree with TRBD1. This CDR3 is built from 14 residues. CDR1 is SGHRS, CDR2 YFSETQ, per germline. V shed 0 bases, J shed 6 bases, and the junction held 5 bases outside the gene matches. CDR3 in amino acids: CASSLGSTGDGYTF. For the CDR3, the DNA is TGCGCCAGCAGCTTGGGTAGTACAGGGGATGGCTACACCTTC.

The chain has TRBV5-5 and TRBJ2-7, with TRBD1 as a possible D gene (6 bases). CDR1 SGHKS and CDR2 YYEKEE come from the germline V gene (reference sequence). The CDR3 extends over 16 amino acids. V was clipped by 0 bases and J by 5 bases, with 18 bases between them. DNA of the CDR3: TGTGCCAGCAGCTTGGGAAGGGACACCTTCTACGACGAGCAGTACTTC. Translation: CASSLGRDTFYDEQYF.

V and J are TRBV27 and TRBJ1-5; 7 bases are a match to TRBD1. The CDR3 length is 18 residues. CDR1 and CDR2 (germline): MNHEY, SMNVEV (reference sequence). With V trimmed by 6 bases and J by 0 bases, 14 bases remained unmatched. CDR3 sequence (DNA): TGTGCCAGCAGACTAAAGGGGGCAGGGATAATTAGCAATCAGCCCCAGCATTTT. Protein: CASRLKGAGIISNQPQHF.

V usage is TRBV28 and J usage is TRBJ2-7, with D tentatively TRBD2 (6 bases). Germline assignment: CDR1 MDHEN and CDR2 SYDVKM. CDR3 length equals 14 residues. V was shortened by 3 bases and J by 3 bases, with 12 bases between the two germline ends. CDR3 sequence (DNA): TGTGCCAGCAGTTTCCCCGGGACTCTCTACGAGCAGTACTTC. Protein sequence: CASSFPGTLYEQYF.

The chain is built from TRBV13 and TRBJ2-5; TRBD2 agrees at 9 bases. The CDR3 totals 15 residues. Germline assignment: CDR1 PRHDT and CDR2 FYEKMQ (reference sequence). J was trimmed by 5 bases and V by 8 bases; bases with no gene match: 12. The CDR3 region is CASSAGGSRGETQYF. CDR3 in DNA: TGTGCCAGCTCCGCGGGAGGGTCCCGCGGTGAGACCCAGTACTTC.

This chain uses TRBV28 with TRBJ2-7, with 12 bases aligning to TRBD2. The CDR3 is 18 amino acids. Germline CDR1 and CDR2: MDHEN and SYDVKM. Germline trimming cut 3 bases from V and 0 bases from J; bases unmatched to any gene: 9. The CDR3 region is CASSFSSGGAFSSYEQYF. In nucleotides, the CDR3 is TGTGCCAGCAGTTTCTCTAGCGGGGGGGCCTTTAGCTCCTACGAGCAGTACTTC.